This T cell receptor (beta chain) is drawn from a study of blood T cell repertoires in COVID-19. Study summary: Samples representing acute and convalescent COVID-19 were sourced from the United States, Italy and Spain.

Germline CDR1 and CDR2: MNHEY and SMNVEV (reference sequence). This CDR3 is built from 14 residues. V was cut by 5 bases and J by 0 bases, with 10 bases left in between. This table comes from immunoSEQ multiplex PCR, and its TCRdb copy is limited to in-frame clones, with some not included. The table lists 130,000 or so clones, about four fifths of them singletons, with roughly 15% in the top ten. Sequenced sample: peripheral blood. The J gene is TRBJ1-1, the V gene TRBV27; D is ambiguous. This clonotype originated in a woman of 80 years or more with acute or convalescent COVID-19. Here the CDR3 reads CASSPRRMNTEAFF. CDR3 DNA sequence: TGTGCCAGCAGTCCCCGGCGGATGAACACTGAAGCTTTCTTT.